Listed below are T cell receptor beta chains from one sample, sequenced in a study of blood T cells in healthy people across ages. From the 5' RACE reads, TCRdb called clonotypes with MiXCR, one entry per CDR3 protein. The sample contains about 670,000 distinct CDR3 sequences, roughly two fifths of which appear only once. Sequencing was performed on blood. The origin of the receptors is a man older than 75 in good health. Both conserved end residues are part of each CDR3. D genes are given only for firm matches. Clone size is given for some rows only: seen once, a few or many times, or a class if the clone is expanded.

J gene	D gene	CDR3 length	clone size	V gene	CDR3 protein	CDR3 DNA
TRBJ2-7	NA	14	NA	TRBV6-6	CASSYLGRVYEQYF	TGTGCCAGCAGTTACTTGGGCAGGGTGTACGAGCAGTACTTC
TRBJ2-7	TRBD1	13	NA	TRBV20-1	CSARDRTGTEQYF	TGCAGTGCCCGGGACAGAACGGGGACCGAGCAGTACTTC
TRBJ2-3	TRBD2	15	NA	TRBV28	CASNSQGLAPDTQYF	TGTGCCAGCAACTCTCAGGGACTAGCGCCAGATACGCAGTATTTT
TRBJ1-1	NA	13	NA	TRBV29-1	CSVNGGASTEAFF	TGCAGCGTCAATGGGGGGGCCTCCACCGAAGCTTTCTTT
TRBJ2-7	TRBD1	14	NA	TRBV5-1	CASSKEQGAYEQYF	TGCGCCAGCAGCAAGGAACAGGGGGCTTACGAGCAGTACTTC
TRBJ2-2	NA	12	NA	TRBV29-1	CSADSYTGELFF	TGCAGCGCCGACAGCTACACCGGGGAGCTGTTTTTT
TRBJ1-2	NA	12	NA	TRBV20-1	CSARTLNYGYTF	TGCAGTGCTCGGACACTTAACTATGGCTACACCTTC
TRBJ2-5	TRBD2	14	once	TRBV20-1	CSARSVGGGETQYF	TGCAGTGCTAGGTCCGTCGGCGGGGGAGAGACCCAGTACTTC
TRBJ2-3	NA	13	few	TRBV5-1	CASSFMGKDTQYF	TGCGCCAGCAGCTTCATGGGGAAAGATACGCAGTATTTT
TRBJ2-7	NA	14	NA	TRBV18	CASSSLGTALEQYF	TGTGCCAGCTCATCCTTGGGAACGGCTCTCGAGCAGTACTTC
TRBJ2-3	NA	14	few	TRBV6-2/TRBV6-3	CASSYVRTADTQYF	TGTGCCAGCAGTTATGTCAGAACCGCGGATACGCAGTATTTT
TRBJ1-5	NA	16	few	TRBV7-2	CASSFQAGNGNQPQHF	TGTGCCAGCAGCTTCCAGGCAGGGAATGGCAATCAGCCCCAGCATTTT
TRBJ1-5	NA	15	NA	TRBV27	CASSFAGAVNQPQHF	TGTGCCAGCAGTTTCGCAGGGGCAGTAAATCAGCCCCAGCATTTT
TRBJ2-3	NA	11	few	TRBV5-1	CASSLSYTQYF	TGCGCCAGCAGCTTGTCATATACGCAGTATTTT
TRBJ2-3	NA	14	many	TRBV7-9	CASSLKGRTDTQYF	TGTGCCAGCAGCTTAAAAGGGAGGACAGATACGCAGTATTTT
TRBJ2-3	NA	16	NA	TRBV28	CASSSPIAASTDTQYF	TGTGCCAGCAGTTCGCCAATAGCGGCGAGCACAGATACGCAGTATTTT
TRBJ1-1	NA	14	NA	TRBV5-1	CASSLEGLVTEAFF	TGCGCCAGCAGCTTAGAGGGGTTGGTCACTGAAGCTTTCTTT
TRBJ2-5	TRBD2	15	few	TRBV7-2	CASSIRDYVRETQYF	TGTGCCAGCAGCATTCGGGACTATGTCAGGGAGACCCAGTACTTC
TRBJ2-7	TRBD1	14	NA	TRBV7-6	CASSPRQGWYEQYF	TGTGCCAGCAGCCCTCGACAGGGATGGTACGAGCAGTACTTC
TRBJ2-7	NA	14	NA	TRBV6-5	CASSSQDTSYEQYF	TGTGCCAGCAGTTCACAGGACACCTCCTACGAGCAGTACTTC
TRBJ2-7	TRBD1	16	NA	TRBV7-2	CANKHTQRDRVYEQYF	TGTGCCAACAAGCACACCCAACGGGACAGGGTATACGAGCAGTACTTC
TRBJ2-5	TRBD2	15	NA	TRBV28	CASSRLAGTQETQYF	TGTGCCAGCAGTCGACTAGCGGGGACCCAAGAGACCCAGTACTTC
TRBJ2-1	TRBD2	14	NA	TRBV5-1	CASSRTSAGNEQFF	TGCGCCAGCAGCCGGACTAGCGCTGGCAATGAGCAGTTCTTC
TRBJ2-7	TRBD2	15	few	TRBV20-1	CSARSTSGVTYEQYF	TGCAGTGCTCGCTCCACTAGCGGGGTAACCTACGAGCAGTACTTC
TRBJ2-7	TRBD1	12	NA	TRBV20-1	CSAKDRDYEQYF	TGCAGTGCCAAGGACAGGGACTACGAGCAGTACTTC
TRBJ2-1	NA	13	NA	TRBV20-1	CSANTGTGETQFF	TGCAGTGCTAATACAGGGACTGGAGAGACCCAGTTCTTC
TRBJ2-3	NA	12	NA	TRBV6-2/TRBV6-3	CASSQLEYTQYF	TGTGCCAGCAGTCAACTAGAGTATACGCAGTATTTT
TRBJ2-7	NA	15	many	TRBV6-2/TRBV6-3	CASRSTGSGGNEQYF	TGTGCCAGCAGATCCACAGGGTCGGGCGGCAACGAGCAGTACTTC
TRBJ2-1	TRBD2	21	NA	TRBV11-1	CASSLGLGREGTRSSYNEQFF	TGTGCCAGCAGCTTGGGATTGGGGCGGGAGGGAACTAGAAGCTCCTACAATGAGCAGTTCTTC
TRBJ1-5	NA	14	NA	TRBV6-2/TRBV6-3	CASRGFRDNQPQHF	TGTGCCAGCCGGGGGTTCAGGGACAATCAGCCCCAGCATTTT
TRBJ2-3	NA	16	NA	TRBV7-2	CASSSDGISSTDTQYF	TGTGCCAGCAGCTCGGACGGGATCTCTAGCACAGATACGCAGTATTTT
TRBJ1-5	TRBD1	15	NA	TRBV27	CASSSLGTGSGTQHF	TGTGCCAGCAGCTCCCTCGGGACAGGATCGGGGACCCAGCATTTT
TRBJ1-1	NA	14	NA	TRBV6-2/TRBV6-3	CASQVGIRGTEAFF	TGTGCCAGCCAGGTGGGGATAAGAGGGACTGAAGCTTTCTTT
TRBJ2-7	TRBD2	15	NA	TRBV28	CASRTGGTSFHEQYF	TGTGCCAGCAGGACTGGGGGGACTAGCTTTCATGAGCAGTACTTC
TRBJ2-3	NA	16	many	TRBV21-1	CASSKGTSGSTDTQYF	TGTGCCAGCAGCAAAGGGACTAGCGGTAGCACAGATACGCAGTATTTT
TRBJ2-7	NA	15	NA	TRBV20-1	CSASYSRSGYNEQYF	TGCAGTGCTAGTTACAGTCGGTCGGGCTACAATGAGCAGTACTTC
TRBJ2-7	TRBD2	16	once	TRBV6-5	CASSPTLAGNPYEQYF	TGTGCCAGCAGCCCTACACTAGCGGGGAACCCCTACGAGCAGTACTTC
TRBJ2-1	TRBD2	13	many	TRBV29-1	CSVEGGGRNEQFF	TGCAGCGTTGAAGGCGGGGGACGCAATGAGCAGTTCTTC
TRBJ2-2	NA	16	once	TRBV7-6	CASSLVGPSNTGELFF	TGTGCCAGCAGCTTAGTGGGTCCTTCGAACACCGGGGAGCTGTTTTTT
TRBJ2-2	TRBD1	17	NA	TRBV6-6	CASSYPLPGTDTGELFF	TGTGCCAGCAGTTACCCCCTACCCGGGACAGACACCGGGGAGCTGTTTTTT
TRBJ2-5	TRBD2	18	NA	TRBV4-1	CASSQAMGLAGEGETQYF	TGCGCCAGCAGCCAAGCGATGGGACTAGCGGGGGAGGGAGAGACCCAGTACTTC
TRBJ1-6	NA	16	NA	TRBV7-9	CASSLSGLRDNSPLHF	TGTGCCAGCAGCTTGTCCGGGTTGCGGGATAATTCACCCCTCCACTTT